This TCR beta chain was captured by sequencing in a study of identical twins. V was pared by 0 bases and J by 7 bases, with 14 bases of the junction left unmatched. This CDR3 has 17 residues. Per the germline V gene, CDR1 is PRHDT and CDR2 is FYEKMQ (reference sequence). To note about this clonotype: What it binds is unknown.

MiXCR, run by TCRdb on the 5' RACE reads, gives a single entry per CDR3 protein. The sample includes 690,000 or so distinct CDR3 sequences, around 8.3% of them seen just once. General study results and limits: Conclusions rested on cross-sectional statistics rather than following the same donors.

These data are also associated with another study on yellow fever vaccine responses in identical twins. As that study records: A vaccine T cell response that seemed partly convergent and partly personalized was reported in twins.

Sequencing was done on a sample of PBMCs. This chain connects TRBV13 to TRBJ2-5; 7 nucleotides match TRBD1. The sequence derives from a woman aged 18-29 years in good health. The CDR3 nucleotides read TGTGCCAGCAGCTTAGGCCACAGGTCGGGACAGAAAGGGACCCAGTACTTC. Translation: CASSLGHRSGQKGTQYF.